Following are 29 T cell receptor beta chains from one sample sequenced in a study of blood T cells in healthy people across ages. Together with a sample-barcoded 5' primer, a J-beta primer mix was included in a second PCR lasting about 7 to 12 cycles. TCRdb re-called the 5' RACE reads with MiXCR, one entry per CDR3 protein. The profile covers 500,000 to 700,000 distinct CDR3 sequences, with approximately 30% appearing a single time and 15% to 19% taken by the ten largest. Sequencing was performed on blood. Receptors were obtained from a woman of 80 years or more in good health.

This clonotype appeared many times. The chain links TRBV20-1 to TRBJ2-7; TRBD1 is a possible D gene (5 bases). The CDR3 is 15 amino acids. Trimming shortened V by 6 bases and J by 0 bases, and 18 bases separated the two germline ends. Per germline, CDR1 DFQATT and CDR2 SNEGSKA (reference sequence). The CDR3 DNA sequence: TGCAGTGCACGACATACCCAGGGCCGCTCCTACGAGCAGTACTTC. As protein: CSARHTQGRSYEQYF.

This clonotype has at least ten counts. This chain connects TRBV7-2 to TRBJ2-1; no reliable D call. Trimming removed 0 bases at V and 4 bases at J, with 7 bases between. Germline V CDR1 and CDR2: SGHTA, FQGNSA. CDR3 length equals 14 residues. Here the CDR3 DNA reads TGTGCCAGCAGCTTAGCTGGTATATACAATGAGCAGTTCTTC. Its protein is CASSLAGIYNEQFF.

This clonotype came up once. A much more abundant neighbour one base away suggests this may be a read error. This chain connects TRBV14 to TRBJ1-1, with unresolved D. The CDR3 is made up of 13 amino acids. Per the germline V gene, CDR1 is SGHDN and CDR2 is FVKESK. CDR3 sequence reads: CASSQEYYTEALF. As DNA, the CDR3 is TGTGCCAGCAGCCAGGAATATTACACTGAAGCTCTCTTT.

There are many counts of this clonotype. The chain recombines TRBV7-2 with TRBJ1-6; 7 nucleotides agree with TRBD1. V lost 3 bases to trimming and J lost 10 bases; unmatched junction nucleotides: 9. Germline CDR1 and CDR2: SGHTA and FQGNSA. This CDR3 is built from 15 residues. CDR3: CASSFTTGQSSPLHF. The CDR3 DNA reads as TGTGCCAGCAGCTTCACTACGGGACAGTCATCACCCCTCCACTTT.

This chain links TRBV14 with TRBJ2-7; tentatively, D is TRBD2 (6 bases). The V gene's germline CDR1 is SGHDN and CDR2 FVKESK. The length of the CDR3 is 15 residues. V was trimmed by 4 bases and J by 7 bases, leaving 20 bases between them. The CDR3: CASSRPGLDYNEQYF. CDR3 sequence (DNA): TGTGCCAGCAGCCGACCGGGACTGGACTACAATGAGCAGTACTTC.

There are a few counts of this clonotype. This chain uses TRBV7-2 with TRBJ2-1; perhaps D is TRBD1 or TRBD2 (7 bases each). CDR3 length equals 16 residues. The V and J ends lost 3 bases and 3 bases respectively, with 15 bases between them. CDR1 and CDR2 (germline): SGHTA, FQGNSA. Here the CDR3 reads CASSFRRGGLYNEQFF. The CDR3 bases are TGTGCCAGCAGCTTTCGCAGGGGGGGACTCTACAATGAGCAGTTCTTC.

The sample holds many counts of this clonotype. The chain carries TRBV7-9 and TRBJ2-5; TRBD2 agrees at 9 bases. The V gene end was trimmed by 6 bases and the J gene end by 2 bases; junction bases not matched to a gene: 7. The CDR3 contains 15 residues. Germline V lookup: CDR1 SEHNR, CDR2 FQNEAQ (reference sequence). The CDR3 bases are TGTGCCAGCAGGCCCGGGACTAGCCTACAAGAGACCCAGTACTTC. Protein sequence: CASRPGTSLQETQYF.

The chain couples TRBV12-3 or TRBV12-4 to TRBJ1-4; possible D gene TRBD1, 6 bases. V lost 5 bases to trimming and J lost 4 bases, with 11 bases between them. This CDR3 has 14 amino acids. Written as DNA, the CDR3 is TGTGCCAGCAGTATACAGGGACTTAATGAAAAACTGTTTTTT. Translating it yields CASSIQGLNEKLFF.

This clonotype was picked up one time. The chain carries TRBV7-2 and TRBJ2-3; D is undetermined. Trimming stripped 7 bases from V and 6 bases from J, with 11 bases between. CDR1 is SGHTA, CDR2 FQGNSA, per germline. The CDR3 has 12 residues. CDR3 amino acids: CASTLNSDTQYF. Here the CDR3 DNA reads TGTGCCAGCACCCTAAATTCGGATACGCAGTATTTT.

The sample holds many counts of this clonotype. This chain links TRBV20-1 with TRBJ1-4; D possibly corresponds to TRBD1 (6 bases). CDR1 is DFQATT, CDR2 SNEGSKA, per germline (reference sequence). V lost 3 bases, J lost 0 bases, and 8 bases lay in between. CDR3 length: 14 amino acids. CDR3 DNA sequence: TGCAGTGCTAGGGACAGCTCAACTAATGAAAAACTGTTTTTT. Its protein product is CSARDSSTNEKLFF.

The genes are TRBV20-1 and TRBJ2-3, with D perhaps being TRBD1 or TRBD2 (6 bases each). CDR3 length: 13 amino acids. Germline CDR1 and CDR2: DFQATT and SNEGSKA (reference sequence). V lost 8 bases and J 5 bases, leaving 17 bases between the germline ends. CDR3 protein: CSPGSQGRDTQYF. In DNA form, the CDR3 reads TGCAGTCCCGGGAGCCAGGGGCGAGATACGCAGTATTTT.

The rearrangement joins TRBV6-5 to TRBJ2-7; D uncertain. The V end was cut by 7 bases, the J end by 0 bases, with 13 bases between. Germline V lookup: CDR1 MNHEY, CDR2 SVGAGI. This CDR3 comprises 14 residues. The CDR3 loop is CASKSTVSSYEQYF. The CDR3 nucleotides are TGTGCCAGCAAATCGACGGTGAGCTCCTACGAGCAGTACTTC.

The CDR3 is CASTLGRNNEQFF. In nucleotides, the CDR3 is TGTGCCAGCACCCTTGGGCGGAACAATGAGCAGTTCTTC. The V call is TRBV12-3 or TRBV12-4, the J call TRBJ2-1; D is unresolved. The CDR3 is 13 residues long. Trimming took off 7 bases at V and 5 bases at J, with 12 bases between the two ends.

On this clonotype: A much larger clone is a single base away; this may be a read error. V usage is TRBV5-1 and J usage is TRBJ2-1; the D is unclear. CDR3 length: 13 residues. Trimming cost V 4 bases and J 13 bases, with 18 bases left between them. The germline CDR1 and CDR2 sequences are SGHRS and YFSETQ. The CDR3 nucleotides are TGCGCCAGCAGCCCGCATCGGATAGAGACCCAGTTCTTC. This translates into CASSPHRIETQFF.

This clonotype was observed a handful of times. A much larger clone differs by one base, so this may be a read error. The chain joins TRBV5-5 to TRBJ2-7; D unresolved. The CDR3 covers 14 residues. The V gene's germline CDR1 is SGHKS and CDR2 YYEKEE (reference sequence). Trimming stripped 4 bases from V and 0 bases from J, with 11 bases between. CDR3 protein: CASSVGLYSYEQYF. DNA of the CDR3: TGTGCCAGCAGCGTCGGGCTTTACTCCTACGAGCAGTACTTC.

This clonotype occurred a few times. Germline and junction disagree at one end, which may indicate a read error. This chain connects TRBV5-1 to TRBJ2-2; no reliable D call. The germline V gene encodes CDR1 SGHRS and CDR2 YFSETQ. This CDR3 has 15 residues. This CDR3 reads CANSWSPGSGGELFF. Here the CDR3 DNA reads TGCGCCAACAGCTGGTCCCCCGGGTCCGGCGGGGAGCTGTTTTTT. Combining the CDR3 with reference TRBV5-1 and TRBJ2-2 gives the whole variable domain KAGVTQTPRYLIKTRGQQVTLSCSPISGHRSVSWYQQTPGQGLQFLFEYFSETQRNKGNFPGRFSGRQFSNSRSEMNVSTLELGDSALYLCANSWSPGSGGELFFGEGSRLTVL.

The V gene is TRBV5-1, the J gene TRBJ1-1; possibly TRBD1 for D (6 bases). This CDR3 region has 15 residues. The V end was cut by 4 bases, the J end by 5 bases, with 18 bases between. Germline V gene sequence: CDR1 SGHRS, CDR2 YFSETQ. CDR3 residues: CASSPRDTPPTEAFF. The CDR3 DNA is TGCGCCAGCAGCCCCCGGGACACCCCACCGACTGAAGCTTTCTTT.

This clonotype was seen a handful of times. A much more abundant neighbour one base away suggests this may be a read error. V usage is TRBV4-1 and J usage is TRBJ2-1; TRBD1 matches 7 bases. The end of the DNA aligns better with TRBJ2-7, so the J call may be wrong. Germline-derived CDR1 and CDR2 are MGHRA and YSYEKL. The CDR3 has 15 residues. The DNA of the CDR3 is TGCGCCAGCAGCCAAGGGGGGACAGCCTACAATGAGCAGTACTTC. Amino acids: CASSQGGTAYNEQYF.

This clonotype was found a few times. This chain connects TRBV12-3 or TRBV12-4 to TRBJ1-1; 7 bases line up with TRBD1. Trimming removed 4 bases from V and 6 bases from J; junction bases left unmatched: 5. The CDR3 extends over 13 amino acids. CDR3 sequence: CASSSIGQAEAFF. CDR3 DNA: TGTGCCAGCAGTTCCATAGGACAGGCTGAAGCTTTCTTT.

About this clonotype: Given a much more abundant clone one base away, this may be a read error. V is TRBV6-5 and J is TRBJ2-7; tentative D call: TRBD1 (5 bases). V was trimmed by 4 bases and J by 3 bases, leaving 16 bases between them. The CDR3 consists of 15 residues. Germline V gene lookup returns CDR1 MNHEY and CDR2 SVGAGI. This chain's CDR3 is CASSCSQGRGYEQYF. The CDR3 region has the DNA TGTGCCAGCAGTTGCTCCCAGGGAAGGGGCTACGAGCAGTACTTC.

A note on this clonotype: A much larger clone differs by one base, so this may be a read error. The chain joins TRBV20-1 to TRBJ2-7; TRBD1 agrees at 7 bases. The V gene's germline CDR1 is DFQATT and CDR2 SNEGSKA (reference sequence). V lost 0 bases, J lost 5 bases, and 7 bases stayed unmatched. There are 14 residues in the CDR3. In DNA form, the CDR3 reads TGCAGTGCTAGAGAACCAGGGGGTGGAAACGAGCAGTACTTC. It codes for CSAREPGGGNEQYF.

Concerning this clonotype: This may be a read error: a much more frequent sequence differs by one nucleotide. CDR3 residues: CASAPSTGTEAFF. The CDR3 DNA sequence: TGCGCCAGCGCTCCCTCGACGGGCACTGAAGCTTTCTTT. V is TRBV5-1 and J is TRBJ1-1; D gene ambiguous. Germline CDR1 is SGHRS and CDR2 is YFSETQ. V was pared by 7 bases and J by 4 bases, with 14 bases between. The CDR3 has 13 amino acids. The whole variable domain, remainder taken from reference TRBV5-1 and TRBJ1-1, is KAGVTQTPRYLIKTRGQQVTLSCSPISGHRSVSWYQQTPGQGLQFLFEYFSETQRNKGNFPGRFSGRQFSNSRSEMNVSTLELGDSALYLCASAPSTGTEAFFGQGTRLTVV.

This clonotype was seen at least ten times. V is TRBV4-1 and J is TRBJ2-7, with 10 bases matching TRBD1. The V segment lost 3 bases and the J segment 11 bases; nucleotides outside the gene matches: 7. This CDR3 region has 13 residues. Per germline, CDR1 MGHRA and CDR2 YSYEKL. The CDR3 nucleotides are TGCGCCAGCAGCCATGATACCGGGACAGGGGAGTACTTC. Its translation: CASSHDTGTGEYF.

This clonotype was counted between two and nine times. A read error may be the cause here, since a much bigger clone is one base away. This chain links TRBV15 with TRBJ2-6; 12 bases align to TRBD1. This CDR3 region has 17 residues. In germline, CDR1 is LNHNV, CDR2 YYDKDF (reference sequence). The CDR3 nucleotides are TGTGCCACCAGCACCCGGGACAGGGGGCTTGGGGCCAACGTCCGGACTTTC. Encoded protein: CATSTRDRGLGANVRTF.

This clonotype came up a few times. The CDR3, as DNA: TGTGCCAGCAGCTCCGTGATAGGGGGCGGATTGTTTTTT. Its protein product is CASSSVIGGGLFF. The J gene is TRBJ1-4, the V gene TRBV7-9, with 7 positions matching TRBD1. This CDR3 spans 13 amino acids. CDR1 and CDR2 (germline): SEHNR, FQNEAQ (reference sequence). V was pared by 4 bases and J by 15 bases, with 11 bases of the junction left unmatched.

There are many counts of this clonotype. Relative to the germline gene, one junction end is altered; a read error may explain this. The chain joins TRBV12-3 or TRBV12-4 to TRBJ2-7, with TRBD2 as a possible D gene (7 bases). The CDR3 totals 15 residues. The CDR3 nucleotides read TGTGCCAGCCGTTTAACGGGGGGCGAGGGGAACGAGCAGTACTTC. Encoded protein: CASRLTGGEGNEQYF.

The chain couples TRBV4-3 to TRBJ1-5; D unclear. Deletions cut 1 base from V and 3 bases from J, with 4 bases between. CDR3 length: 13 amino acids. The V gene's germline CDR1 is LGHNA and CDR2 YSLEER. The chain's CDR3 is CASSQAYNQPQHF. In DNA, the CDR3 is TGCGCCAGCAGCCAAGCATACAATCAGCCCCAGCATTTT.

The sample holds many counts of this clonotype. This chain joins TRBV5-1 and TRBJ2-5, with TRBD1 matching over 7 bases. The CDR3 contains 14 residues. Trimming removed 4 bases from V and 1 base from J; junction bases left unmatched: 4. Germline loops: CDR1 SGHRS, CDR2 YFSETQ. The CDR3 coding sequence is TGCGCCAGCAGCGTGACAGGGACCCAAGAGACCCAGTACTTC. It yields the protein CASSVTGTQETQYF.

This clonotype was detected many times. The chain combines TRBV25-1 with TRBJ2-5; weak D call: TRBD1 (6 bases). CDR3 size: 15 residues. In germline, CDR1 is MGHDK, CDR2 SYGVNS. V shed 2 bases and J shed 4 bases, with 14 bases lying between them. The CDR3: CASSEPRGWGETQYF. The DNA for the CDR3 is TGTGCCAGCAGTGAACCCAGGGGATGGGGAGAGACCCAGTACTTC. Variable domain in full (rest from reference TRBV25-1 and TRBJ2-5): EADIYQTPRYLVIGTGKKITLECSQTMGHDKMYWYQQDPGMELHLIHYSYGVNSTEKGDLSSESTVSRIRTEHFPLTLESARPSHTSQYLCASSEPRGWGETQYFGPGTRLLVL.